The 11 T cell receptor beta chains reported below all come from one sample, sequenced in a study of CD8+ T cells in alopecia areata (dated by TCRdb to about 2018). The time point label on this specimen signifies: around 26 weeks on oral tofacitinib. Read against the paper, the sample's treatment or condition label means: oral pan-JAK inhibitor, 5-10 mg twice daily. Libraries were prepared through the immunoSEQ multiplex PCR assay. For TCR sequencing, RNA was extracted from every sample and reverse transcribed into cDNA to serve as template. This immuneACCESS table, as held by TCRdb, lists in-frame sequences with V and J called but not all clones. Of the missing ones, under half trace to an unresolved V gene in checked studies; the others have no known cause. This sample holds 190,000 or so clones; roughly 62% were observed only once. The ten largest clones represent roughly 12% of the sample. The specimen was CD8+ T cells sorted from blood, collected at week 24, from a patient treated with tofacitinib. Receptor source: a human donor with alopecia areata.

The chain is built from TRBV25-1 and TRBJ2-3; 7 positions agree with TRBD2. Per the germline V gene, CDR1 is MGHDK and CDR2 is SYGVNS. This CDR3 comprises 15 residues. V lost 4 bases and J lost 0; bases outside the gene matches: 4. Written as DNA, the CDR3 is TGTGCCAGCAGTGGTTGGCGGGGGAGCACAGATACGCAGTATTTT. Protein: CASSGWRGSTDTQYF.

The CDR3 sequence: CAWSRRGPSGELFF. The CDR3 DNA reads TGTGCCTGGAGTCGTCGGGGACCCTCCGGGGAGCTGTTTTTT. The V and J genes are TRBV30 and TRBJ2-2, with D possibly being TRBD1 or TRBD2 (5 bases each). The ends were cut back, 2 bases at V and 6 bases at J, with 13 bases in the middle. The CDR3 sequence is 14 residues long. Per germline, CDR1 GTSNPN and CDR2 SVGIG (reference sequence).

This clone has just a few counts. The genes are TRBV30 and TRBJ1-2; D is undetermined. V was clipped by 0 bases and J by 5 bases, with 13 bases between them. CDR1 GTSNPN and CDR2 SVGIG come from the germline V gene (reference sequence). CDR3 length equals 14 residues. The CDR3 here is CAWSVGRTKYGYTF. Written as DNA, the CDR3 is TGTGCCTGGAGTGTGGGTCGTACCAAATATGGCTACACCTTC.

The chain employs TRBV5-1 and TRBJ2-2; either TRBD1 or TRBD2 may fit D (5 bases each). Per germline, CDR1 SGHRS and CDR2 YFSETQ. V was clipped by 4 bases and J by 9 bases, with 10 bases between them. This CDR3 has 12 amino acids. The CDR3 loop is CASSTGPRELFF. CDR3 DNA: TGCGCCAGCAGCACGGGGCCTCGGGAGCTGTTTTTT.

This clone was counted a single time. The rearrangement uses TRBV6-5 and TRBJ1-1; D unresolved. CDR3 length: 14 amino acids. In germline, CDR1 is MNHEY, CDR2 SVGAGI. Trimming removed 0 bases from V and 1 base from J, with 6 bases in between. The DNA for the CDR3 is TGTGCCAGCAGTTACTCGGTAGCGAACACTGAAGCTTTCTTT. Its translation: CASSYSVANTEAFF.

The chain couples TRBV7-9 to TRBJ2-5; no reliable D call. V lost 8 bases and J 2 bases, leaving 15 bases between the germline ends. This CDR3 has 14 amino acids. Germline CDR1 and CDR2: SEHNR and FQNEAQ (reference sequence). CDR3 protein: CASQFRAEQETQYF. Written as DNA, the CDR3 is TGTGCCAGCCAGTTTAGGGCAGAACAAGAGACCCAGTACTTC.

The chain employs TRBV7-8 and TRBJ2-1, with D perhaps matching TRBD1 (7 bases). V was cut by 5 bases and J by 7 bases, with 15 bases left in between. This CDR3 contains 14 residues. Germline CDR1 SGHVS, CDR2 FQNEAQ. CDR3 bases: TGTGCCAGCAGCCCACGGACAGGAGGGAATGAGCAGTTCTTC. This codes for CASSPRTGGNEQFF.

The sample holds a few counts of this clone. The chain uses TRBV10-3 and TRBJ1-1; D unclear. V was trimmed by 4 bases and J by 1 base, leaving 4 bases between them. Germline V gives CDR1 ENHRY, CDR2 SYGVKD. CDR3 length: 12 residues. CDR3: CAISAQNTEAFF. The CDR3 region has the DNA TGTGCCATCAGTGCCCAGAACACTGAAGCTTTCTTT.

This chain uses TRBV28 with TRBJ2-3; D is ambiguous. The CDR3 length is 12 residues. Germline V gene lookup returns CDR1 MDHEN and CDR2 SYDVKM. Trimming shortened V by 4 bases and J by 2 bases, and 4 bases separated the two germline ends. The CDR3 nucleotides read TGTGCCAGCAGTTATGTCACAGATACGCAGTATTTT. Its protein product is CASSYVTDTQYF.

This clone was picked up a small number of times. The J gene is TRBJ2-2, the V gene TRBV5-6; TRBD1 is a possible D gene (7 bases). Germline loops: CDR1 SGHDT, CDR2 YYEEEE. This CDR3 comprises 16 residues. Trimming shortened V by 0 bases and J by 3 bases, and 12 bases separated the two germline ends. CDR3 protein: CASSLGRGEYTGELFF. DNA of the CDR3: TGTGCCAGCAGCTTGGGCAGGGGGGAGTACACCGGGGAGCTGTTTTTT.

Concerning this clone itself: This same CDR3 is encoded by further DNA sequences in the sample. The chain links TRBV30 to TRBJ2-7; possible D gene TRBD1, 5 bases. Germline lookup yields CDR1 GTSNPN and CDR2 SVGIG (reference sequence). The CDR3 extends over 13 amino acids. V lost 0 bases and J lost 2, with 8 bases in between. As DNA, the CDR3 is TGTGCCTGGAGTGTAGGCAGGGCCTACGAGCAGTACTTC. As protein: CAWSVGRAYEQYF.